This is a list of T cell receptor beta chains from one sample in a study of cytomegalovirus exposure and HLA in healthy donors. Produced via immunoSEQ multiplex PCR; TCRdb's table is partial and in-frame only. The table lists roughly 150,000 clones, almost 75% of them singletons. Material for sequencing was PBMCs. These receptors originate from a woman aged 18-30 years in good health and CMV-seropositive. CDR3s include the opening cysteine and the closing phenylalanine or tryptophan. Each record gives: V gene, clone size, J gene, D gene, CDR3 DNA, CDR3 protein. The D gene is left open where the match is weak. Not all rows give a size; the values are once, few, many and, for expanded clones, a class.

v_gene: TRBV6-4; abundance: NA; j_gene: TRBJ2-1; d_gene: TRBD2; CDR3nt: TGTGCCAGCAGAATTATGACTAGCGGGGGGTGCTGGGAGCAGTTCTTC; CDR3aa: CASRIMTSGGCWEQFF
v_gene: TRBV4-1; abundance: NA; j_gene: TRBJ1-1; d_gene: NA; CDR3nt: TGCGCCAGCAGCCGTTCCTTCGGGACTGAAGCTTTCTTT; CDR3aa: CASSRSFGTEAFF
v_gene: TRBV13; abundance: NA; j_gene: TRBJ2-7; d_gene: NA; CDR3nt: TGTGCCAGCAGCTCAAGCCGGACAGCCCGCTCCTACGAGCAGTACTTC; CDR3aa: CASSSSRTARSYEQYF
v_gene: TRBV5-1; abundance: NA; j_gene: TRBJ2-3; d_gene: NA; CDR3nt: TGCGCCAGCAGCCCCCCTCGAGGAGATACGCAGTATTTT; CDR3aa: CASSPPRGDTQYF
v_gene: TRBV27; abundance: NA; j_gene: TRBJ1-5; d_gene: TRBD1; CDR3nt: TGTGCCAGCAGCCCCGGTCGCAGGGGGCCTATGAGCAATCAGCCCCAGCATTTT; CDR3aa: CASSPGRRGPMSNQPQHF
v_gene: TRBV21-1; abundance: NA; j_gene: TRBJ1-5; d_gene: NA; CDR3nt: TGTGCCAGCAGCAGCGCTCCACAGCCATATAGCAATCAGCCCCAGCATTTT; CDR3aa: CASSSAPQPYSNQPQHF
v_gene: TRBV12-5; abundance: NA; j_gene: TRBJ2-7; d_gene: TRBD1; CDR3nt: TGTGCTAGTGGTTTGGGGACAGGTTACGAGCAGTACTTC; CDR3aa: CASGLGTGYEQYF
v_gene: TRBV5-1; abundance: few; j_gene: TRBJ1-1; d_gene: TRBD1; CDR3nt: TGCGCCAGCAGCGACGACAGGGACACTGAAGCTTTCTTT; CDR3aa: CASSDDRDTEAFF
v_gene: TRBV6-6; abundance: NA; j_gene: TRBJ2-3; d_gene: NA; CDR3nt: TGTGCCAGCAGCCCACCAGGGAGCACAGATACGCAGTATTTT; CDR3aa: CASSPPGSTDTQYF
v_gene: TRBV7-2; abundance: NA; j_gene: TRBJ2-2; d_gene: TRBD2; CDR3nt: TGTGCCAGCAGCCTAGGGGGAGCGGGGGGGCGAGTGGCCGGGGAGCTGTTTTTT; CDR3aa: CASSLGGAGGRVAGELFF
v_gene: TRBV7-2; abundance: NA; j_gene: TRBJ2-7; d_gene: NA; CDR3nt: TGTGCCAGCAGCCCGAGTTCGAGTACCAATCGAGAGCAGTACTTC; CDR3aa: CASSPSSSTNREQYF
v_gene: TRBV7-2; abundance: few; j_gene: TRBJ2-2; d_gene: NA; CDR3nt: TGTGCCAGCAGCTTTCCAGGGGCGAACACCGGGGAGCTGTTTTTT; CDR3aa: CASSFPGANTGELFF
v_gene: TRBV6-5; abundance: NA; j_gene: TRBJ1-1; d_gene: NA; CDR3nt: TGTGCCATAGGACCCAGGACAGCCGACTTCACTGAAGCTTTCTTT; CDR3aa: CAIGPRTADFTEAFF
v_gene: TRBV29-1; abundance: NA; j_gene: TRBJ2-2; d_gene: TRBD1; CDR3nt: TGCAGCGTTCCCGACTTCGACAGGGAGAACACCGGGGAGCTGTTTTTT; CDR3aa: CSVPDFDRENTGELFF
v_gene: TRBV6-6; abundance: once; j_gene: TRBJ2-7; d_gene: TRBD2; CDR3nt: TGTGCCAGCAGTTTTAGCGGGGGGACCTACGAGCAGTACTTC; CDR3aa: CASSFSGGTYEQYF
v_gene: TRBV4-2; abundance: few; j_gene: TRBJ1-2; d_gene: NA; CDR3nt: TGTGCCAGCAGCCCGGGACTTCCTGACTATGGCTACACCTTC; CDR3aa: CASSPGLPDYGYTF
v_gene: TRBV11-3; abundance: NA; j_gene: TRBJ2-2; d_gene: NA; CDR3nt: TGTGCCAGCAGCTTCACCCCCCCAAAGGGGGTCACCGGGGAGCTGTTTTTT; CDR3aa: CASSFTPPKGVTGELFF
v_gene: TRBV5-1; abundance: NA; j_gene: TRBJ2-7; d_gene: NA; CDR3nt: TGCGCCAGCAGCTTGGGACAAGTCGGCGAGCAGTACTTC; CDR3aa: CASSLGQVGEQYF
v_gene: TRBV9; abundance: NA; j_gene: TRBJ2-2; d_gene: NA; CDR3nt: TGTGCCAGCAGCGGTGGTAGCTTCACCGGGGAGCTGTTTTTT; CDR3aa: CASSGGSFTGELFF
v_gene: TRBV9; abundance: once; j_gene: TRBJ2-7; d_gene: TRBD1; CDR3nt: TGTGCCAGCAGCGTAGGGGACAGCAGCAACTACGAGCAGTACTTC; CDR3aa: CASSVGDSSNYEQYF
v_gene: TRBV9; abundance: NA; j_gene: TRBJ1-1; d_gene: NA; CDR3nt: TGTGCCAGCAGCGTAGGGGGGGGCCCAAGGGGCACTGAAGCTTTCTTT; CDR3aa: CASSVGGGPRGTEAFF
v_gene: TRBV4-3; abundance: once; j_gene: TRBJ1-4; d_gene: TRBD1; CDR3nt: TGCGCCAGCAGCCCGCCGGACAGGATCAGGCTAAATGAAAAACTGTTTTTT; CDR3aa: CASSPPDRIRLNEKLFF
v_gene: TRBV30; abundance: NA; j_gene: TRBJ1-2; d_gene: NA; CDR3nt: TGTGCCTGGAGTCCGCTTGGCTTGGACTATGGCTACACCTTC; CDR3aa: CAWSPLGLDYGYTF
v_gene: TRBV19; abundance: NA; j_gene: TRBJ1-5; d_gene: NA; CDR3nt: TGTGCCAGTAGTATCTCAGTTAGCAATCAGCCCCAGCATTTT; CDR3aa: CASSISVSNQPQHF
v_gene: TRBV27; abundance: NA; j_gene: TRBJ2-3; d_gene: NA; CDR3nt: TGTGCCAGCAGTCCCCCAGGCGATACGCAGTATTTT; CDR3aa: CASSPPGDTQYF
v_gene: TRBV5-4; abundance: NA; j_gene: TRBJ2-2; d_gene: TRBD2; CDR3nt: TGTGCCAGCAGCTTGGATCTAGCGGGGGGGCCGCGGGAGCTGTTTTTT; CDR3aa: CASSLDLAGGPRELFF
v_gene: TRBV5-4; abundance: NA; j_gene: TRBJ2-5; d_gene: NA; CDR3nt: TGTGCCAGCAGTTACCTTCCGGGAGTACAAGAGACCCAGTACTTC; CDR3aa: CASSYLPGVQETQYF
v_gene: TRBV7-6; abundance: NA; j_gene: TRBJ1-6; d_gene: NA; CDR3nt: TGTGCCAGCAGCTTAGGGACAGCGGACCCATCACCCCTCCACTTT; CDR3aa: CASSLGTADPSPLHF
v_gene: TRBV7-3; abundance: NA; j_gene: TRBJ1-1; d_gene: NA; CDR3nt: TGTGCCAGCAGCTTCGATCCCGGGGGCACTGAAGCTTTCTTT; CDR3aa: CASSFDPGGTEAFF
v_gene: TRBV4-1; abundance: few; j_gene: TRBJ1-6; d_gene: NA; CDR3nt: TGCGCCAGCAGCCAAATACAGGGTACATTTTCACCCCTCCACTTT; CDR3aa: CASSQIQGTFSPLHF
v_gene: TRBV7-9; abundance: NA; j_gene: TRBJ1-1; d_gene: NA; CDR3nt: TGTGCCAGCAGCTTTGGGGGGTCCACTGAAGCTTTCTTT; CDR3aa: CASSFGGSTEAFF
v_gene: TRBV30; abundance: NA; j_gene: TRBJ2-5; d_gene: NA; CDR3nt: TGTGCCTGGACAGGTTATGGACTGTCGAAAGAGACCCAGTACTTC; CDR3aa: CAWTGYGLSKETQYF
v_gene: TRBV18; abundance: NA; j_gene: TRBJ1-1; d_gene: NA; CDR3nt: TGTGCCAGCTCACTAGACAGCTCAGAAGCTTTCTTT; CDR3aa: CASSLDSSEAFF
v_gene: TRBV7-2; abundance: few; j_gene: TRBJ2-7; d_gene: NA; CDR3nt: TGTGCCAGCAGCTTAGTGGGGGCCGTCTACGAGCAGTACTTC; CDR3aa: CASSLVGAVYEQYF
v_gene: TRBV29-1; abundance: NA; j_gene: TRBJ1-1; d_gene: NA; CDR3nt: TGCAGCGCTCTTTTTGGGCCGAACACTGAAGCTTTCTTT; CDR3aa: CSALFGPNTEAFF
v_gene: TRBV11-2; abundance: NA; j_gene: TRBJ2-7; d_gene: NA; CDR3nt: TGTGCCAGCAGCTCGAGGAGCTACGAGCAGTACTTC; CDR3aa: CASSSRSYEQYF
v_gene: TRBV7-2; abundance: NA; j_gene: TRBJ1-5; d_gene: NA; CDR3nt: TGTGCCAGCACCCCAGGGCAGAGACAGCCCCAGCATTTT; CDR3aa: CASTPGQRQPQHF
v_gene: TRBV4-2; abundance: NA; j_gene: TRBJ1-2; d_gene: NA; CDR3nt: TGTGCCAGCAGCCAAGGGGTCACAGCTAACTATGGCTACACCTTC; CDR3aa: CASSQGVTANYGYTF
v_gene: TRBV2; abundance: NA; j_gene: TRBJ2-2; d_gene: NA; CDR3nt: TGTGCCAGCAGTCCCACAGGGAGGAACACCGGGGAGCTGTTTTTT; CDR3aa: CASSPTGRNTGELFF
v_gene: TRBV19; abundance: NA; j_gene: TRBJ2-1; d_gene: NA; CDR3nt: TGTGCCAGTAGTATAGTATCCGGGGAGCTTTACAATGAGCAGTTCTTC; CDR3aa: CASSIVSGELYNEQFF
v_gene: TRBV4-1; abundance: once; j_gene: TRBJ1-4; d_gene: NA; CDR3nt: TGCGCCAGCAGCCAAGTGATCCCCTCCGGGGTTGAAAAACTGTTTTTT; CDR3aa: CASSQVIPSGVEKLFF
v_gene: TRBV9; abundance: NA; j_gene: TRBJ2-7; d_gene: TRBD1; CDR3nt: TGTGCCAGCAGCGGGACAGGGTCTATGGACGAGCAGTACTTC; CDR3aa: CASSGTGSMDEQYF
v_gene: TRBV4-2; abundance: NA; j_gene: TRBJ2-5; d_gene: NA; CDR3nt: TGTGCCAACAGCTCGGGCATCGTACTAGCACAAGAGACCCAGTACTTC; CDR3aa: CANSSGIVLAQETQYF
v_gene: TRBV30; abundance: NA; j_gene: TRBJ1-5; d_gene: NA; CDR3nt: TGTGCCTGGAGCGACGGGGGGAGTCAGCCCCAGCATTTT; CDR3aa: CAWSDGGSQPQHF
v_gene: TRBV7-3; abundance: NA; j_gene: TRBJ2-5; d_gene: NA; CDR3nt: TGTGCCAGCAGCTCTCAGGGAGGAGTGGAGACCCAGTACTTC; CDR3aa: CASSSQGGVETQYF
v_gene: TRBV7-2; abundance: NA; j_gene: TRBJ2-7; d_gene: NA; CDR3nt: TGTGCCAGCAAGGGAGGGGGGGGATCCTACGAGCAGTACTTC; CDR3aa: CASKGGGGSYEQYF
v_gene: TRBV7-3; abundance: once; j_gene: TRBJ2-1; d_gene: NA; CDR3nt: TGTGCCAGCAGCCAGACTAGTCTTAATGAGCAGTTCTTC; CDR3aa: CASSQTSLNEQFF
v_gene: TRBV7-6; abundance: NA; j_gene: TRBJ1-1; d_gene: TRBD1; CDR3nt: TGTGCCAGCAGCTTAGATGGACAGGGGTGGACTGAAGCTTTCTTT; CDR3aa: CASSLDGQGWTEAFF
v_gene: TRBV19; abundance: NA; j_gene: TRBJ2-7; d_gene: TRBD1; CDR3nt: TGTGCCAGTAGTACCCTCCGACAGGGGGACACCTACGAGCAGTACTTC; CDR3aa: CASSTLRQGDTYEQYF
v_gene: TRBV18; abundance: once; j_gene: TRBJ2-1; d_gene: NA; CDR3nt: TGTGCCAGCTCACCACCGAGTCCATACAATGAGCAGTTCTTC; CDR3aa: CASSPPSPYNEQFF
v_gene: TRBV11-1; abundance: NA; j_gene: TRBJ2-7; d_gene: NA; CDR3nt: TGTGCCAGCAGCTGGAGGGACTACGAGCAGTACTTC; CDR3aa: CASSWRDYEQYF
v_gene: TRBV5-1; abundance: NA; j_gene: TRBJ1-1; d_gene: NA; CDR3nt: TGCGCCAGCAGCTCGACGGGACTGTTGAACACTGAAGCTTTCTTT; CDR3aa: CASSSTGLLNTEAFF
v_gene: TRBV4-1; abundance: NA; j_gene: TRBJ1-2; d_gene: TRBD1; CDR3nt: TGCGCCAGCAGCCAAGAACCGACAGGGGGCCATGGCTACACCTTC; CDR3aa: CASSQEPTGGHGYTF